Shown below are 28 T cell receptor beta chains from a single sample sequenced in a study of technical replicates of blood from a handful of donors. Measured with immunoSEQ multiplex PCR; TCRdb has only the in-frame clones, and not every one. The repertoire holds around 86,000 clones, with roughly 96% as singletons. Material for sequencing was T cells isolated from PBMCs. These receptors were taken from a human donor in good health.

The chain links TRBV7-9 to TRBJ1-4; 7 nucleotides align to TRBD1. Germline CDR1 and CDR2: SEHNR and FQNEAQ (reference sequence). The CDR3 extends over 13 amino acids. Losses at the gene ends were 4 bases for V and 7 bases for J; bases not matched to a gene: 3. The CDR3 nucleotides read TGTGCCAGCAGCTCCCAGGGGGTTGAAAAACTGTTTTTT. Amino acids: CASSSQGVEKLFF. The full variable domain, rest sourced from reference TRBV7-9 and TRBJ1-4, is DTGVSQNPRHKITKRGQNVTFRCDPISEHNRLYWYRQTLGQGPEFLTYFQNEAQLEKSRLLSDRFSAERPKGSFSTLEIQRTEQGDSAMYLCASSSQGVEKLFFGSGTQLSVL.

The rearrangement uses TRBV5-1 and TRBJ1-2, with D maybe TRBD1 (5 bases). This CDR3 contains 13 residues. Germline V gene lookup returns CDR1 SGHRS and CDR2 YFSETQ. Trimming removed 2 bases at V and 6 bases at J, with 11 bases between. The CDR3 nucleotides read TGCGCCAGCAGCTTTGAGATGGGGCATGGCTACACCTTC. Translation gives CASSFEMGHGYTF.

CDR3 nucleotides: TGCGCCAGCAGCTTTCCTACGGGAAGAGCGTCCCTCGAGCAGTACTTC. Translation: CASSFPTGRASLEQYF. The rearrangement uses TRBV5-1 and TRBJ2-7; D is perhaps TRBD2 (5 bases). This CDR3 contains 16 residues. The germline V gene encodes CDR1 SGHRS and CDR2 YFSETQ. With 2 bases removed from V and 6 bases from J, the gap between germline ends came to 21 bases.

This rearrangement joins TRBV11-3 to TRBJ2-3; 9 bases are a match to TRBD2. The trim removed 6 bases at V and 1 base at J, leaving 8 bases unmatched. This CDR3 has 16 residues. Per the germline V gene, CDR1 is SGHNT and CDR2 is YENEEA. This chain's CDR3 is CASSRLAGSRTDTQYF. CDR3 DNA: TGTGCCAGCAGTCGTCTAGCGGGGTCGCGCACAGATACGCAGTATTTT.

V gene TRBV7-6 combines with J gene TRBJ2-5; D uncertain. Germline V gene sequence: CDR1 SGHVS, CDR2 FNYEAQ. V lost 4 bases and J 4 bases, leaving 10 bases between the germline ends. This CDR3 region has 13 residues. This CDR3 reads CASSSLEIETQYF. The DNA for the CDR3 is TGTGCCAGCAGCTCGCTAGAAATAGAGACCCAGTACTTC.

The CDR3 loop is CASSSGRAGYNEQFF. Here the CDR3 DNA reads TGTGCCAGCAGCAGCGGGAGGGCGGGGTACAATGAGCAGTTCTTC. The genes are TRBV27 and TRBJ2-1, with TRBD2 matching 10 bases. The CDR3 has 15 residues. Germline CDR1 is MNHEY and CDR2 is SMNVEV (reference sequence). Germline trimming cut 6 bases from V and 4 bases from J; bases unmatched to any gene: 6.

This chain joins TRBV12-5 and TRBJ1-5, with D maybe TRBD1 (5 bases). CDR3 length: 13 amino acids. CDR1 is LGHNT and CDR2 is FRNRAP in the germline V gene. V was cut by 8 bases and J by 5 bases, with 13 bases left in between. DNA of the CDR3: TGTGCTAGTCACTCGGGGGGGGATCAGCCCCAGCATTTT. Translating it yields CASHSGGDQPQHF.

The chain carries TRBV29-1 and TRBJ1-1; D is perhaps TRBD1 (5 bases). The V gene lost 3 bases and the J gene lost 11 bases, with 13 bases spanning the gap. Looked up from germline, CDR1 is SQVTM and CDR2 is ANQGSEA. The CDR3 has 11 residues. CDR3 nucleotides: TGCAGCGTTGACCTCCTCGGGGGTGCTTTCTTT. It translates to CSVDLLGGAFF.

This sequence joins TRBV6-5 and TRBJ2-7; D unclear. Trimming left V 2 bases short and J 2 bases short, with 7 bases between. This CDR3 spans 13 amino acids. Germline CDR1 is MNHEY and CDR2 is SVGAGI. The CDR3 reads CASSYGLTYEQYF. DNA of the CDR3: TGTGCCAGCAGTTACGGGCTGACCTACGAGCAGTACTTC.

The chain uses TRBV6-5 and TRBJ1-5; TRBD1 matches 9 bases. V lost 6 bases and J lost 8; bases outside the gene matches: 11. Germline V gene sequence: CDR1 MNHEY, CDR2 SVGAGI. The CDR3 is made up of 15 amino acids. CDR3 in amino acids: CASSPRDRANEPQHF. Written as DNA, the CDR3 is TGTGCCAGCAGCCCCCGGGACAGGGCAAATGAGCCCCAGCATTTT.

The chain uses TRBV6-1 and TRBJ2-7; 11 nucleotides line up with TRBD1. CDR1 MNHNS and CDR2 SASEGT come from the germline V gene. J gave up 6 bases and V 6 bases, and 4 bases lay outside the gene matches. The CDR3 is made up of 13 amino acids. CDR3 in DNA: TGTGCCAGCAGGCCGGGACAGGGGGGCGAGCAGTACTTC. Encoded protein: CASRPGQGGEQYF.

The genes are TRBV30 and TRBJ1-3, with D unresolved. Germline CDR1 and CDR2: GTSNPN and SVGIG (reference sequence). The CDR3 runs 12 residues. V lost 4 bases and J 0 bases, leaving 4 bases between the germline ends. The CDR3 DNA is TGTGCCTGGAAAGCCTCTGGAAACACCATATATTTT. It encodes CAWKASGNTIYF.

The chain couples TRBV10-2 to TRBJ1-1, with 7 bases identical to TRBD1. The V gene's germline CDR1 is WSHSY and CDR2 SAAADI. CDR3 length equals 14 residues. V dropped 7 bases and J dropped 1; count of bases not matched to a gene: 6. This CDR3 is CASTDHRGNTEAFF. CDR3 DNA sequence: TGCGCCAGCACCGATCACAGGGGGAACACTGAAGCTTTCTTT.

Written as DNA, the CDR3 is TGTGCCAGCAGCTTACTACTGGCGGGGGCCGGGGAGCAGTACTTC. This gives the protein CASSLLLAGAGEQYF. V gene TRBV11-2 combines with J gene TRBJ2-7; possibly TRBD2 for D (7 bases). Germline CDR1 is SGHAT and CDR2 is FQNNGV. The CDR3 extends over 15 amino acids. Deletions cut 2 bases from V and 7 bases from J, with 18 bases between.

The chain employs TRBV7-9 and TRBJ1-2, with a possible D match to TRBD1 (6 bases). CDR1 and CDR2 from the germline V gene are SEHNR and FQNEAQ (reference sequence). V gave up 5 bases and J gave up 4 bases, with 14 bases separating them. CDR3 length: 14 amino acids. In nucleotides, the CDR3 is TGTGCCAGCAGCGTCTGGGACACGTCCTATGGCTACACCTTC. This codes for CASSVWDTSYGYTF. The full variable domain, completed using reference TRBV7-9 and TRBJ1-2, is DTGVSQNPRHKITKRGQNVTFRCDPISEHNRLYWYRQTLGQGPEFLTYFQNEAQLEKSRLLSDRFSAERPKGSFSTLEIQRTEQGDSAMYLCASSVWDTSYGYTFGSGTRLTVV.

The chain has TRBV5-6 and TRBJ1-4; TRBD1 aligns across 8 bases. CDR1 SGHDT and CDR2 YYEEEE come from the germline V gene. Germline trimming cut 7 bases from V and 5 bases from J; bases unmatched to any gene: 7. The CDR3 consists of 14 residues. The CDR3 DNA reads TGTGCCAGCGCTGGACAGGGCTCAAATGAAAAACTGTTTTTT. It translates to CASAGQGSNEKLFF.

The rearrangement uses TRBV11-2 and TRBJ2-1; TRBD2 might be the D (5 bases). Germline V gene sequence: CDR1 SGHAT, CDR2 FQNNGV. V dropped 0 bases and J dropped 5 bases, with 20 bases sitting between them. The CDR3 is 18 amino acids. As DNA, the CDR3 is TGTGCCAGCAGCTTAGATGGCTGGGCTATAGCGCTTGACAATGAGCAGTTCTTC. The encoded protein is CASSLDGWAIALDNEQFF.

This chain uses TRBV19 with TRBJ2-3; D remains unclear. The V and J ends lost 3 bases and 8 bases respectively, with 15 bases between them. The germline CDR1 and CDR2 sequences are LNHDA and SQIVND (reference sequence). This CDR3 is 14 amino acids long. This chain's CDR3 is CASSILEPKSTQYF. The CDR3 nucleotides read TGTGCCAGTAGTATTTTGGAGCCCAAGAGTACGCAGTATTTT.

This CDR3 reads CASSKGRTGARFVQPQHF. The DNA for the CDR3 is TGTGCCAGCAGCAAGGGAAGAACAGGGGCCCGATTTGTTCAGCCCCAGCATTTT. The J gene is TRBJ1-5, the V gene TRBV21-1; the table's D call, TRBD1, has no DNA check behind it. TRBV21-1 is classified as a pseudogene. The CDR3 length is 18 residues.

This sequence joins TRBV7-3 and TRBJ1-1; 8 bases line up with TRBD1. This CDR3 comprises 11 residues. Germline values: CDR1 SGHTA, CDR2 FQGTGA. The V and J ends lost 9 bases and 5 bases, in that order; junction bases with no gene match: 2. This CDR3 reads CASTGGTEAFF. CDR3 bases: TGTGCCAGTACAGGGGGAACTGAAGCTTTCTTT.

The rearrangement joins TRBV2 to TRBJ2-1; the match to TRBD2 covers 13 bases. Trimming removed 6 bases from V and 7 bases from J; junction bases left unmatched: 3. This CDR3 is 14 amino acids long. The germline V gene encodes CDR1 SNHLY and CDR2 FYNNEI. The CDR3 DNA reads TGTGCCAGCAGGGGGACTAGCGGGACTAATGAGCAGTTCTTC. Translated, it gives CASRGTSGTNEQFF.

CDR3 nucleotide sequence: TGTGCCTGGAGTGTAGGGAGGGTCAATCAGCCCCAGCATTTT. Translation: CAWSVGRVNQPQHF. The chain recombines TRBV30 with TRBJ1-5; D remains unclear. Trimming took off 0 bases at V and 3 bases at J, with 9 bases between the two ends. The germline V gene has CDR1 GTSNPN and CDR2 SVGIG (reference sequence). The CDR3 is 14 residues long.

This clone showed up just a few times. V and J are TRBV29-1 and TRBJ1-1; D perhaps matches TRBD1 (5 bases). There are 13 residues in the CDR3. Germline V gene data show CDR1 as SQVTM and CDR2 as ANQGSEA. Trimming removed 5 bases from V and 0 bases from J, with 10 bases in between. The CDR3 coding sequence is TGCAGCGTTTCGACAGAGATGAACACTGAAGCTTTCTTT. This encodes CSVSTEMNTEAFF. Together with reference TRBV29-1 and TRBJ1-1, the CDR3 gives the full variable domain: SAVISQKPSRDICQRGTSLTIQCQVDSQVTMMFWYRQQPGQSLTLIATANQGSEATYESGFVIDKFPISRPNLTFSTLTVSNMSPEDSSIYLCSVSTEMNTEAFFGQGTRLTVV.

J is TRBJ1-1 and V is TRBV2; 7 bases agree with TRBD1. The CDR3 contains 13 residues. J was trimmed by 3 bases and V by 4 bases; bases with no gene match: 2. From germline, CDR1 is SNHLY and CDR2 FYNNEI. CDR3 sequence (DNA): TGTGCCAGCAGTGGACAGGGTGACACTGAAGCTTTCTTT. It yields the protein CASSGQGDTEAFF.

The genes are TRBV6-6 and TRBJ2-5; 10 nucleotides agree with TRBD1. The germline V gene has CDR1 MNHNY and CDR2 SVGAGI (reference sequence). Germline trimming cut 8 bases from V and 1 base from J; bases unmatched to any gene: 1. The CDR3 spans 13 residues. This chain's CDR3 is CASGQGGQETQYF. The CDR3 DNA follows: TGTGCCAGCGGACAGGGGGGCCAAGAGACCCAGTACTTC.

The rearrangement joins TRBV30 to TRBJ1-5, with D unclear. Between the trimmed V and J ends, which lost 3 bases and 2 bases, there was a span of 11 bases. Germline values: CDR1 GTSNPN, CDR2 SVGIG (reference sequence). The CDR3 extends over 14 amino acids. CDR3 in DNA: TGTGCCTGGAGCCTAGGCCTTCGCAATCAGCCCCAGCATTTT. Amino acid sequence: CAWSLGLRNQPQHF.

Written as DNA, the CDR3 is TGTGCCACCAGCCGCCAGGGACAGGGGTCCGGGGAGCTGTTTTTT. This sequence encodes CATSRQGQGSGELFF. The V and J genes are TRBV15 and TRBJ2-2; 10 nucleotides match TRBD1. CDR1 is LNHNV, CDR2 YYDKDF, per germline (reference sequence). The CDR3 runs to 15 residues. Trimming removed 5 bases from V and 6 bases from J; junction bases left unmatched: 6. The full variable domain, its missing parts supplied by reference TRBV15 and TRBJ2-2, is DAMVIQNPRYQVTQFGKPVTLSCSQTLNHNVMYWYQQKSSQAPKLLFHYYDKDFNNEADTPDNFQSRRPNTSFCFLDIRSPGLGDTAMYLCATSRQGQGSGELFFGEGSRLTVL.

V usage is TRBV13 and J usage is TRBJ2-7; a possible D gene is TRBD1 (6 bases). V lost 4 bases to trimming and J lost 3 bases, with 16 bases between them. CDR3 length equals 15 residues. CDR1 and CDR2 (germline): PRHDT, FYEKMQ (reference sequence). CDR3 sequence (DNA): TGTGCCAGCAGCTCTCCCGGGACACGAGTCTACGAGCAGTACTTC. Protein: CASSSPGTRVYEQYF.